A selection of T cell receptor beta chains follows, all from one sample in a study of cytomegalovirus exposure and HLA in healthy donors. Produced via immunoSEQ multiplex PCR; TCRdb's table is partial and in-frame only. The table includes about 86,000 clones, over 60% detected once. Sequences were obtained from PBMCs. These receptors all stem from a female donor in good health and CMV-seronegative. Both conserved end residues are part of each CDR3. The D gene is left open where the match is weak. The size field is filled for only some rows; it gives once, few, many or a size class.

j_call v_call d_call clone_size cdr3_length cdr3_aa cdr3_nt
TRBJ1-2 TRBV6-1 TRBD1 NA 16 CASSDGQGPANYGYTF TGTGCCAGCAGTGACGGACAGGGGCCGGCTAACTATGGCTACACCTTC
TRBJ1-5 TRBV5-6 TRBD1 NA 15 CASSLWTGRNQPQHF TGTGCCAGCAGCTTGTGGACAGGGAGGAATCAGCCCCAGCATTTT
TRBJ2-1 TRBV9 TRBD2 NA 15 CASSVSSGGYNEQFF TGTGCCAGCAGCGTATCGAGCGGGGGCTACAATGAGCAGTTCTTC
TRBJ1-5 TRBV28 NA few 17 CASSLGGMGLGNQPQHF TGTGCCAGCAGTCTGGGGGGGATGGGATTGGGCAATCAGCCCCAGCATTTT
TRBJ2-7 TRBV29-1 TRBD2 NA 14 CSSREGGNSYEQYF TGCAGCTCCCGGGAGGGCGGTAACTCCTACGAGCAGTACTTC
TRBJ1-1 TRBV5-1 TRBD1 NA 14 CASRSQGTNTEAFF TGCGCCAGCAGATCACAGGGGACTAACACTGAAGCTTTCTTT
TRBJ1-1 TRBV25-1 NA NA 14 CASSGAGANTEAFF TGTGCCAGCAGTGGAGCAGGTGCGAACACTGAAGCTTTCTTT
TRBJ1-2 TRBV30 NA NA 14 CAWSVGVGDYGYTF TGTGCCTGGAGTGTTGGGGTAGGGGACTATGGCTACACCTTC
TRBJ1-1 TRBV9 TRBD1 NA 16 CASSVGAGGIGTEAFF TGTGCCAGCAGCGTAGGGGCAGGGGGAATTGGCACTGAAGCTTTCTTT
TRBJ2-2 TRBV7-8 TRBD2 NA 14 CASSPGLPPGELFF TGTGCCAGCAGCCCGGGACTACCTCCCGGGGAGCTGTTTTTT
TRBJ2-5 TRBV5-1 NA NA 13 CASGLSYQETQYF TGCGCCAGCGGTCTGAGCTACCAAGAGACCCAGTACTTC
TRBJ2-3 TRBV29-1 NA NA 16 CSVGSLSGASTDTQYF TGCAGCGTTGGCTCTTTAAGCGGAGCTAGCACAGATACGCAGTATTTT
TRBJ2-5 TRBV19 NA NA 14 CASSIGGLRETQYF TGTGCCAGTAGTATAGGGGGCCTAAGAGAGACCCAGTACTTC
TRBJ2-7 TRBV7-9 NA NA 14 CASSVSVPGGGQYF TGTGCCAGCAGCGTATCAGTCCCTGGGGGCGGGCAGTACTTC
TRBJ1-6 TRBV4-3 NA NA 13 CASSQETGPPLHF TGCGCCAGCAGCCAGGAGACCGGCCCACCCCTCCACTTT
TRBJ2-3 TRBV27 NA few 15 CASKGGYTPTDTQYF TGTGCCAGCAAGGGAGGATATACTCCCACAGATACGCAGTATTTT